The T cell receptor (beta chain) described here comes from a study of graft-versus-host responses after intestinal transplantation. Turning to the study itself: Recipients were all induced with anti-thymocyte globulin, then given tacrolimus and steroids for about 3 years. The study, taken as a whole, reports: Those patients showing graft-donor T cell macrochimerism displayed high graft-versus-host to host-versus-graft clonal ratios in allografts.

Assay used: immunoSEQ multiplex PCR; TCRdb lists only in-frame clones, some missing. In the table there are roughly 100,000 clones, more than 85% of which are singletons. Of note for this clone: Antigen: not known.

The sequencing used unstimulated CD8+ T cells sorted from spleen or lymph node cells, collected before intestinal transplant. The TCR comes from a human donor who received an intestinal transplant.

For the CDR3, the DNA is TGTGCCAGCAGTGAATATGAGACAGGGACCGACGAGCAGTACTTC. It is translated as CASSEYETGTDEQYF. This chain links TRBV25-1 with TRBJ2-7; 7 nucleotides align to TRBD1. Germline V gives CDR1 MGHDK, CDR2 SYGVNS. Trimming at V came to 0 bases and at J to 5 bases, leaving 7 bases not matched to a gene. This CDR3 has 15 amino acids.